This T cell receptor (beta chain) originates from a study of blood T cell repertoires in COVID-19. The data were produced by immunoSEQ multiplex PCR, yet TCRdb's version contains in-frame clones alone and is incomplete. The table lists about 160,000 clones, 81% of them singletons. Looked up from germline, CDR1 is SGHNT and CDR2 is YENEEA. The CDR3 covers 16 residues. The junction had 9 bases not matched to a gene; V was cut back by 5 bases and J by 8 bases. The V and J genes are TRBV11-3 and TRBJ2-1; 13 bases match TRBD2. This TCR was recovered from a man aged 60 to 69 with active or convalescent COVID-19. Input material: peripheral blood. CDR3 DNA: TGTGCCAGCAGCCCGACGACTAGCGGGGGGCAACATGAGCAGTTCTTC. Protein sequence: CASSPTTSGGQHEQFF.